This record covers a single T cell receptor (beta chain). Its target is unknown. The data originate from a study of cytomegalovirus exposure and HLA in healthy donors. General observations from the study: One variant, a missense change in DCLRE1C, was linked in a later analysis to TCR beta V- and J-gene trimming. Researchers counted around 170 TCR beta chains as cytomegalovirus-associated.

PCR primers comprised 60 Vbeta and 13 Jbeta primers. Using immunoSEQ multiplex PCR, the repertoire was profiled, and TCRdb retains in-frame clones only, with some absent. This sample has 150,000 to 200,000 clones, with 77% found just once. The length of the CDR3 is 13 residues. The germline V and J ends were trimmed by 1 base and 8 bases, with 7 bases remaining between them. CDR1 and CDR2 (germline): SGHRS, YFSETQ. This receptor was taken from an older woman in good health and CMV-seropositive. V and J are TRBV5-1 and TRBJ1-6; D is unresolved. Material for sequencing was PBMCs. The CDR3 region is CASSLYRDSPLHF. CDR3 in DNA: TGCGCCAGCAGCTTGTATAGAGATTCACCCCTCCACTTT.